Below, 7 T cell receptor beta chains from the same sample are listed, as sequenced in a study of blood T cell repertoires in COVID-19. Generated by immunoSEQ multiplex PCR, the TCRdb table keeps only in-frame clones and is missing some. The sample lists 130,000 to 150,000 clones, 80% to 90% seen once, with under 15% in the top ten. Sequenced material: peripheral blood. All receptors come from a man aged 18 to 30 with COVID-19, enrolled during active disease.

V usage is TRBV15 and J usage is TRBJ2-7; D call uncertain. CDR1 and CDR2 from the germline V gene are LNHNV and YYDKDF (reference sequence). The CDR3 length is 13 residues. Trimming took off 5 bases at V and 4 bases at J, with 12 bases between the two ends. The chain's CDR3 is CATSRSLGYEQYF. CDR3 DNA sequence: TGTGCCACCAGCCGGTCCCTAGGATACGAGCAGTACTTC.

This sequence joins TRBV5-4 and TRBJ2-5, with no clear D. CDR1 and CDR2 from the germline V gene are SGHNT and YYREEE (reference sequence). V lost 4 bases to trimming and J lost 2 bases, with 12 bases between them. There are 14 residues in the CDR3. This CDR3 reads CASSQVPEQETQYF. In DNA form, the CDR3 reads TGTGCCAGCAGCCAGGTCCCAGAACAAGAGACCCAGTACTTC.

This clone has just one count. The chain couples TRBV27 to TRBJ2-3, with a possible D match to TRBD1 (5 bases). In germline, CDR1 is MNHEY, CDR2 SMNVEV (reference sequence). The CDR3 runs 16 residues. Trimming removed 3 bases from V and 0 bases from J, with 13 bases in between. The CDR3 is CASSFRQTPSTDTQYF. In DNA form, the CDR3 reads TGTGCCAGCAGTTTTCGACAGACCCCTAGCACAGATACGCAGTATTTT.

V and J are TRBV7-2 and TRBJ1-2, with 8 bases aligning to TRBD1. CDR3 length: 15 residues. CDR1 is SGHTA, CDR2 FQGNSA, per germline. V was clipped by 5 bases and J by 0 bases; unmatched bases: 5. The chain's CDR3 is CASSLQGAANYGYTF. The CDR3 DNA sequence: TGTGCCAGCAGCCTCCAGGGGGCAGCTAACTATGGCTACACCTTC.

The chain joins TRBV9 to TRBJ2-5; 8 positions agree with TRBD1. The germline V gene encodes CDR1 SGDLS and CDR2 YYNGEE. This CDR3 comprises 14 residues. With 1 base clipped from V and 5 bases from J, the junction kept 4 bases outside the gene matches. For the CDR3, the DNA is TGTGCCAGCAGCGTACAGGGGGCCGGGGAGACCCAGTACTTC. Translating gives CASSVQGAGETQYF.

The gene calls are TRBV6-6 and TRBJ2-5; TRBD1 agrees at 9 bases. Germline CDR1 reads MNHNY; CDR2 reads SVGAGI (reference sequence). After removal of 0 bases from V and 3 bases from J, the junction contained 5 bases not matched to a gene. The CDR3 length is 16 residues. The DNA for the CDR3 is TGTGCCAGCAGTTACTCACCGGGACAGGGAAAAGAGACCCAGTACTTC. Residues: CASSYSPGQGKETQYF.

The chain recombines TRBV28 with TRBJ2-5; D is undetermined. Trimming removed 3 bases from V and 2 bases from J, with 10 bases in between. The CDR3 totals 14 residues. Per the germline V gene, CDR1 is MDHEN and CDR2 is SYDVKM. This CDR3 reads CASSFVANQETQYF. DNA of the CDR3: TGTGCCAGCAGTTTTGTTGCTAATCAAGAGACCCAGTACTTC.